The entry below gives a single T cell receptor beta chain sequence along with its context. The antigen is unknown. Sequence at one end of the junction differs from germline and may be a read error. In germline, CDR1 is SEHNR, CDR2 FQNEAQ (reference sequence). The CDR3 is 16 residues long. This entry comes from a study of a mutant IDH1 vaccine in newly diagnosed glioma. For the study at large: Standard pretreatment was either radiotherapy, temozolomide, or, for most, radiochemotherapy with temozolomide. Points from the study as a whole: It seemed that pseudoprogression was not linked to changes in the top peripheral T cell clonotypes.

TCRdb's table, derived via immunoSEQ multiplex PCR, lists solely in-frame clones and lacks some. The sample shows approximately 56,000 clones, about 80% of them seen only once. Time point indicated: week 47, end of study. A 20-mer mutant IDH1 peptide at 300 ug was injected subcutaneously with topical imiquimod. The sequence was obtained from a man aged 45-65 years with glioma. The material sequenced was PBMCs, taken from a glioma patient whose treatment included an IDH1 peptide vaccine. The rearrangement links TRBV7-9 to TRBJ2-2, with TRBD1 as a possible D gene (5 bases). CDR3 bases: TGTGCCAGCAGTGTCGTGGGGTCAGGGAACGCCGGGGAGCTGTTTTTT. Translation gives CASSVVGSGNAGELFF.